The next 11 T cell receptor beta chains were all read from a single sample in a study of T cell repertoires in cytomegalovirus infection. The antigens these receptors bind are not known. TCRdb used MiXCR to reprocess the reads, holding one entry per CDR3 protein. The data contain 100,000 to 150,000 distinct CDR3 sequences, about 32% of them singletons. The material was CD8+ T cells from cultured PBMCs, obtained from culture after CMV antigen stimulation. The receptors originated from a human donor in good health (CMV status not recorded). Some clones in this sample may be carry-over from other donors' samples.

The rearrangement links TRBV4-2 to TRBJ1-5; D unclear. Germline lookup yields CDR1 LGHNA and CDR2 YNFKEQ. Trimming left V 0 bases short and J 4 bases short, with 10 bases between. The CDR3 sequence is 15 residues long. The CDR3 protein is CASSQEELGNQPQHF. The CDR3 coding sequence is TGTGCCAGCAGCCAAGAGGAGCTTGGGAATCAGCCCCAGCATTTT.

This clonotype has a handful of counts. J is TRBJ2-7 and V is TRBV5-1, with D unresolved. From germline, CDR1 is SGHRS and CDR2 YFSETQ. CDR3 length: 16 amino acids. V lost 0 bases, J lost 5 bases, and 18 bases lay in between. The CDR3 coding sequence is TGCGCCAGCAGCTTGGCCGTCGATCCGAGAGGAGACGAGCAGTACTTC. It specifies CASSLAVDPRGDEQYF.

V gene TRBV10-3 combines with J gene TRBJ2-5, with 9 bases aligning to TRBD2. CDR3 length: 13 residues. Looked up from germline, CDR1 is ENHRY and CDR2 is SYGVKD. Unmatched junction bases numbered 4, after V lost 10 bases and J lost 1 base. The CDR3 spells CATAGGSQETQYF. The CDR3 DNA sequence: TGTGCCACGGCGGGGGGGAGCCAAGAGACCCAGTACTTC.

The sample holds one count of this clonotype. The V gene is TRBV4-1, the J gene TRBJ1-1; the match to TRBD1 covers 7 bases. The V gene's germline CDR1 is MGHRA and CDR2 YSYEKL. CDR3 size: 17 residues. With V trimmed by 3 bases and J by 1 base, 11 bases remained unmatched. The CDR3 DNA follows: TGCGCCAGCAGCCACCGATCACAGGGGTCGGGGAACACTGAAGCTTTCTTT. It encodes CASSHRSQGSGNTEAFF.

This sequence joins TRBV2 and TRBJ1-4; D not resolved. The length of the CDR3 is 16 residues. Germline V CDR1 and CDR2: SNHLY, FYNNEI. With 0 bases removed from V and 5 bases from J, the gap between germline ends came to 13 bases. The CDR3, as DNA: TGTGCCAGCAGTGAAGCAAGCACAGCCATAAATGAAAAACTGTTTTTT. Translation: CASSEASTAINEKLFF.

At least ten counts were recorded for this clonotype. This chain connects TRBV7-8 to TRBJ1-2; tentative D call: TRBD1 (5 bases). Per the germline V gene, CDR1 is SGHVS and CDR2 is FQNEAQ. V gave up 2 bases and J gave up 8 bases, with 15 bases separating them. The CDR3 is 14 amino acids. The CDR3 region has the DNA TGTGCCAGCAGCTTAAATCCCGGGGGGACGGGCTACACCTTC. It yields the protein CASSLNPGGTGYTF.

This clonotype came up many times. V gene TRBV7-3 combines with J gene TRBJ2-1; D unresolved. The CDR3 covers 14 residues. V was pared by 5 bases and J by 5 bases, with 13 bases between. The germline gives CDR1 SGHTA, CDR2 FQGTGA. The CDR3 region has the DNA TGTGCCAGCAGCGCCACCGGTGGGCACAATGAGCAGTTCTTC. This gives the protein CASSATGGHNEQFF.

This clonotype was observed a handful of times. V usage is TRBV4-3 and J usage is TRBJ1-1; no firm D call. Germline V gene data show CDR1 as LGHNA and CDR2 as YSLEER. Trimming stripped 0 bases from V and 1 base from J, with 9 bases between. This CDR3 is 15 amino acids long. CDR3 in DNA: TGCGCCAGCAGCCAAGATACCCCCCCGAACACTGAAGCTTTCTTT. Translated: CASSQDTPPNTEAFF.

The V call is TRBV7-9, the J call TRBJ1-1; TRBD1 might be the D (5 bases). V lost 5 bases and J lost 10, with 20 bases in between. The CDR3 loop spans 14 amino acids. Looked up from germline, CDR1 is SEHNR and CDR2 is FQNEAQ (reference sequence). CDR3 in DNA: TGTGCCAGCAGCCTGCGCGTGCGGGACGGGGGAGCTTTCTTT. It translates to CASSLRVRDGGAFF.

This clonotype was counted at least ten times. The rearrangement joins TRBV7-8 to TRBJ1-6; the match to TRBD1 covers 9 bases. Per the germline V gene, CDR1 is SGHVS and CDR2 is FQNEAQ. J lost 7 bases, V lost 1 base, and 8 bases had no gene match. The CDR3 runs 17 residues. CDR3 nucleotide sequence: TGTGCCAGCAGCTTAGTCCCTGGACAGGGGTGGAATTCACCCCTCCACTTT. Translating gives CASSLVPGQGWNSPLHF.

This clonotype has a single count. This chain uses TRBV19 with TRBJ2-3; D possibly uses TRBD1 or TRBD2 (6 bases each). Per the germline V gene, CDR1 is LNHDA and CDR2 is SQIVND (reference sequence). V lost 4 bases and J lost 0, with 26 bases in between. The CDR3 is made up of 20 amino acids. CDR3 bases: TGTGCCAGTAGTAGCGGACCGGGGGCCGCATCCGGACTCAGCACAGATACGCAGTATTTT. It translates to CASSSGPGAASGLSTDTQYF.